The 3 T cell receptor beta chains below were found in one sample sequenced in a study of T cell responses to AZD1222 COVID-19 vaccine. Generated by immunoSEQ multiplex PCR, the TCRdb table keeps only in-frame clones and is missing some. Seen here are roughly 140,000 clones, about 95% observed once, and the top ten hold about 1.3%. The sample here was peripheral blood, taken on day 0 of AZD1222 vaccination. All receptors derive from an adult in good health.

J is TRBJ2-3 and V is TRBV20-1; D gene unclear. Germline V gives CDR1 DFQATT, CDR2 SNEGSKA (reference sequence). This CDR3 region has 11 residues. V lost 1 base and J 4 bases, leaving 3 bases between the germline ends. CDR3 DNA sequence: TGCAGTGCTAGAGTGCCAGATACGCAGTATTTT. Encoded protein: CSARVPDTQYF.

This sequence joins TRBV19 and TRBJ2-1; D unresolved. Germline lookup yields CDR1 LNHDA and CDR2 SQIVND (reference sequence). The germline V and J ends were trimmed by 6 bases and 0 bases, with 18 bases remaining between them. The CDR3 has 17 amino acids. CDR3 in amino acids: CASRAGEHLTSYNEQFF. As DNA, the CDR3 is TGTGCCAGTAGGGCAGGAGAACATTTAACCTCCTACAATGAGCAGTTCTTC.

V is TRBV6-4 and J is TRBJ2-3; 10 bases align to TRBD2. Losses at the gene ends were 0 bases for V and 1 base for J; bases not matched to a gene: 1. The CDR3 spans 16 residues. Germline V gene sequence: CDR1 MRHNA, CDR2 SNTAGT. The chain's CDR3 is CASSDSGTSGTDTQYF. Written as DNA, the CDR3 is TGTGCCAGCAGTGACTCCGGGACTAGCGGCACAGATACGCAGTATTTT.